This TCR beta chain was recovered during a study of post-analysis software for immune sequencing data. Built from TCR beta cDNA, the libraries had unique molecular identifiers in them. T cells numbering about 0.9 to 10 million yielded cDNA molecules that totaled approximately 500,000. In TCRdb, the PCR reads were re-called with MiXCR into one record per CDR3 protein. The sample has 650,000 to 850,000 distinct CDR3 sequences, approximately 50% seen once. Points from the study as a whole: Compared with controls, patients had more of five or six TRBV segments, including TRBV5-6, TRBV5-1 and TRBV20-1.

Germline CDR1 reads SQVTM; CDR2 reads ANQGSEA. The CDR3 spans 14 residues. Trimming shortened V by 2 bases and J by 2 bases, and 12 bases separated the two germline ends. This clonotype was seen a single time. Its antigen is as yet unknown. This sequence originates from a girl between 5 and 17 years old with multiple sclerosis. The chain recombines TRBV29-1 with TRBJ1-1; D is perhaps TRBD1 (5 bases). Sequencing was done on a sample of blood. CDR3 in amino acids: CSVELRQRNTEAFF. The CDR3 DNA follows: TGCAGCGTTGAACTTCGACAGCGTAACACTGAAGCTTTCTTT.